This TCR beta chain is drawn from a study of early T cells in non-severe SARS-CoV-2 infection. Across the whole study: Sequenced bulk RNA came from whole blood that was unsorted, and chains were unpaired.

The TCR library protocol was used to attach unique molecular identifiers. These identifiers were attached to individual cDNA molecules. TCRdb fed the 5' RACE reads into MiXCR, producing one record per CDR3 protein. The data hold approximately 99,000 distinct CDR3 sequences, with 12% observed a single time. As for this clonotype: Its antigen is unidentified.

Study results and limitations: VDJdb matching, biased toward anti-spike CD8 responses, missed private and CD4 specificities.

Germline trimming cut 5 bases from V and 1 base from J; bases unmatched to any gene: 7. CDR3 length: 16 amino acids. Germline lookup yields CDR1 SQVTM and CDR2 ANQGSEA. The rearrangement joins TRBV29-1 to TRBJ2-2, with 10 bases that match TRBD2. This TCR came from an adult who was a healthcare worker with PCR-confirmed SARS-CoV-2 infection or an uninfected control (not recorded which). Specimen: whole blood. CDR3 amino acids: CSVPGSGRGNTGELFF. The CDR3 coding sequence is TGCAGCGTTCCCGGGAGCGGGAGGGGGAACACCGGGGAGCTGTTTTTT.